A selection of T cell receptor beta chains follows, all from one sample in a study of T cells in Graves' hyperthyroidism and ophthalmopathy. Using its own MiXCR run on the multiplex PCR reads, TCRdb lists one record per CDR3 protein. The data hold about 600,000 distinct CDR3 sequences, with around 15% observed a single time. Sequenced input: blood. These receptor sequences come from a woman between 45 and 65 years old with Graves' ophthalmopathy. CDR3s include the opening cysteine and the closing phenylalanine or tryptophan. Fields, in order: J gene, clone size, V gene, D gene, CDR3 protein, CDR3 DNA. A D gene is named only where the DNA matches it firmly. The listing skips clone size in some rows; elsewhere it reads once, few, many or a size class.

>TRBJ2-5|NA|TRBV18|TRBD1
CSSSRGQGIQETQYF
TGTTCCAGCTCACGGGGACAGGGGATACAAGAGACCCAGTACTTC
>TRBJ2-1|NA|TRBV9|NA
CASSVVQTALYNVQFF
TGTGCCAGCAGCGTAGTTCAGACAGCCCTATACAATGTGCAGTTCTTC
>TRBJ1-4|many|TRBV29-1|TRBD1
CSVGPGQGTEKLFF
TGCAGCGTTGGACCGGGACAGGGGACTGAAAAACTGTTTTTT
>TRBJ1-1|many|TRBV19|TRBD1
CASSLRTGQGFTEAFF
TGTGCCAGTAGTCTTAGAACGGGACAGGGATTCACTGAAGCTTTCTTT
>TRBJ2-1|many|TRBV11-1|TRBD1
CASSEQGTYNEQFF
TGTGCCAGCAGTGAACAGGGGACCTACAATGAGCAGTTCTTC
>TRBJ2-1|few|TRBV28|TRBD2
CASSYRTSGSSDEQFF
TGTGCCAGCAGTTACCGGACTAGCGGGAGTAGCGATGAGCAGTTCTTC
>TRBJ2-6|many|TRBV2|NA
CASRGWLDSHHSGANVLTF
TGTGCCAGCAGGGGTTGGTTGGACAGCCACCACTCTGGGGCCAACGTCCTGACTTTC
>TRBJ2-2|NA|TRBV6-2/TRBV6-3|TRBD2
CASSSISLAGPSTGELFF
TGTGCCAGCAGTTCTATCTCACTAGCGGGACCCTCCACCGGGGAGCTGTTTTTT
>TRBJ2-7|many|TRBV7-2|TRBD2
CASSYPAGGAYEQYF
TGTGCCAGCAGCTACCCAGCGGGAGGGGCCTACGAGCAGTACTTC
>TRBJ1-5|many|TRBV6-5|NA
CASSYDPNQPQHF
TGTGCCAGCAGTTACGATCCCAATCAGCCCCAGCATTTT
>TRBJ2-7|many|TRBV24-1|NA
CATSNPLRDGSYEQYF
TGTGCCACCAGTAACCCACTCCGGGACGGTTCCTACGAGCAGTACTTC
>TRBJ2-1|many|TRBV6-2/TRBV6-3|NA
CASSYPSLGAESSYNEQFF
TGTGCCAGCAGTTACCCATCCCTTGGAGCGGAGAGCTCCTACAATGAGCAGTTCTTC
>TRBJ2-1|many|TRBV12-3/TRBV12-4|NA
CASSSIGVGSYNEQFF
TGTGCCAGCAGTTCCATAGGAGTTGGCTCCTACAATGAGCAGTTCTTC